The 25 T cell receptor beta chains below come from one sample, sequenced in a study of T-cell reconstitution after alpha-beta-depleted transplantation in children. TCRbeta library preparation incorporated unique molecular identifiers. TCRdb used MiXCR to reprocess the PCR reads, holding one entry per CDR3 protein. Of 120,000 or so distinct CDR3 sequences detected, around 23% appear once; the ten largest clones hold more than 9%. Sequenced here: PBMCs, mostly from graft donor cells, sampled 180 days after TCRalphabeta/CD19-depleted stem cell transplant. The receptors shown here come from a male patient under 10 years old who had a stem cell transplant for chronic granulomatous disease, so the T cells may come from the graft donor.

The sample holds a few counts of this clonotype. The J gene is TRBJ2-6, the V gene TRBV27; TRBD2 aligns across 8 bases. Germline CDR1 and CDR2: MNHEY and SMNVEV (reference sequence). The CDR3 is made up of 18 amino acids. The ends lost 5 bases at V and 0 bases at J; junction bases unmatched: 9. CDR3 DNA sequence: TGTGCCAGCAGTCCAATGAGCGGGAGAAGCTCTGGGGCCAACGTCCTGACTTTC. Its protein product is CASSPMSGRSSGANVLTF.

This clonotype was detected ten times or more. This rearrangement joins TRBV20-1 to TRBJ2-1, with 11 nucleotides matching TRBD2. This CDR3 is 14 amino acids long. Germline CDR1 DFQATT, CDR2 SNEGSKA (reference sequence). V trimming: 6 bases; J trimming: 7 bases; junction bases outside the gene matches: 8. The DNA for the CDR3 is TGCAGTGCCATAGAGGTAGCGGGAGGGAATGAGCAGTTCTTC. It yields the protein CSAIEVAGGNEQFF.

V gene TRBV27 combines with J gene TRBJ2-2, with 10 bases lining up with TRBD2. The CDR3 loop spans 18 amino acids. Unmatched junction bases numbered 14, after V lost 4 bases and J lost 6 bases. Germline CDR1 is MNHEY and CDR2 is SMNVEV (reference sequence). The CDR3: CASSSRLSGGALAGELFF. The CDR3, as DNA: TGTGCCAGCAGTTCCCGGTTGAGCGGGGGGGCCCTCGCCGGGGAGCTGTTTTTT.

J is TRBJ2-7 and V is TRBV21-1; the DNA was not compared with TRBD1, the D call given in the table. TRBV21-1 is deemed a pseudogene. The CDR3 contains 16 residues. The CDR3 loop is CASSRGPQGQSYEQYF. The CDR3 bases are TGTGCCAGCAGCAGGGGCCCACAGGGGCAATCCTACGAGCAGTACTTC.

This clonotype showed up just a few times. The chain uses TRBV7-2 and TRBJ1-2; D is perhaps TRBD1 (6 bases). V was shortened by 4 bases and J by 6 bases, with 15 bases between the two germline ends. The CDR3 has 14 residues. Germline CDR1 is SGHTA and CDR2 is FQGNSA. CDR3 residues: CASSSYREVDGYTF. CDR3 bases: TGTGCCAGCAGCTCATACAGGGAAGTGGATGGCTACACCTTC.

The rearrangement uses TRBV7-2 and TRBJ2-1, with D perhaps TRBD1 (5 bases). V dropped 4 bases and J dropped 9 bases, with 10 bases sitting between them. The CDR3 is 12 residues long. The V gene's germline CDR1 is SGHTA and CDR2 FQGNSA. The CDR3 sequence is CASSWGPLEQFF. The CDR3 DNA reads as TGTGCCAGCAGCTGGGGCCCGCTTGAGCAGTTCTTC.

The V gene is TRBV7-9, the J gene TRBJ2-5, with TRBD2 matching over 15 bases. V lost 4 bases to trimming and J lost 13 bases; unmatched junction nucleotides: 7. The CDR3 spans 14 residues. The germline V gene encodes CDR1 SEHNR and CDR2 FQNEAQ (reference sequence). The CDR3 reads CASSSGLAGGLSYF. DNA for the CDR3: TGTGCCAGCAGCTCGGGACTAGCGGGAGGCCTGTCGTACTTC.

This clonotype has a count of ten or more. The germline gene is not matched at one end of the junction; a read error may be the cause. The chain links TRBV7-2 to TRBJ2-7, with 8 positions matching TRBD2. This CDR3 is 13 amino acids long. Per the germline V gene, CDR1 is SGHTA and CDR2 is FQGNSA. CDR3 sequence: CASSETSDPHKYF. CDR3 DNA sequence: TGTGCCAGCAGCGAGACTAGCGACCCCCACAAATATTTC.

With respect to this clonotype: This may be a read error: a much more frequent sequence differs by one nucleotide. The CDR3 ends on some other residue instead of the conserved phenylalanine or tryptophan, so this is likely a read error. This sequence joins TRBV20-1 and TRBJ2-5; 8 nucleotides agree with TRBD2. V was pared by 3 bases and J by 4 bases, with 7 bases of the junction left unmatched. The germline V gene has CDR1 DFQATT and CDR2 SNEGSKA (reference sequence). The CDR3 sequence is 14 residues long. This CDR3 is CSASYGLAGETQYL. The DNA for the CDR3 is TGCAGTGCTAGTTATGGGCTAGCGGGAGAGACCCAGTACTTG.

This clonotype was counted ten times or more. The chain is built from TRBV7-3 and TRBJ2-1, with D unclear. Germline CDR1 SGHTA, CDR2 FQGTGA. The V end lost 5 bases, the J end lost 0 bases, and 11 bases lay between the germline ends. This CDR3 comprises 15 residues. The CDR3 loop reads CASSVTQSSYNEQFF. In DNA, the CDR3 is TGTGCCAGCAGCGTGACCCAGAGCTCCTACAATGAGCAGTTCTTC.

This clonotype was observed a handful of times. The V gene is TRBV20-1, the J gene TRBJ2-7; perhaps TRBD2 as D (5 bases). From germline, CDR1 is DFQATT and CDR2 SNEGSKA (reference sequence). The CDR3 is made up of 14 amino acids. Trimming removed 3 bases at V and 1 base at J, with 13 bases between. CDR3 sequence reads: CSASSVRTSYEQYF. DNA of the CDR3: TGCAGTGCTAGCTCAGTCAGGACTTCCTACGAGCAGTACTTC.

This clonotype showed up just a few times. The genes are TRBV12-3 or TRBV12-4 and TRBJ1-1; D remains ambiguous. CDR3 length equals 11 residues. Deletions cut 5 bases from V and 6 bases from J, with 7 bases between. The CDR3, as DNA: TGTGCCAGCAGTACCACTGCTGAAGCTTTCTTT. As protein: CASSTTAEAFF.

This clonotype was recorded a few times. The V and J genes are TRBV20-1 and TRBJ2-3; 8 positions match TRBD1. V shed 0 bases, J shed 3 bases, and the junction held 5 bases outside the gene matches. The CDR3 length is 15 residues. Germline V gene lookup returns CDR1 DFQATT and CDR2 SNEGSKA (reference sequence). The CDR3 nucleotides read TGCAGTGCTAGAGAGGGGACAGGCTCGACAGATACGCAGTATTTT. This codes for CSAREGTGSTDTQYF.

This sequence joins TRBV4-2 and TRBJ1-1; the D gene is possibly TRBD1 (5 bases). Germline V gene sequence: CDR1 LGHNA, CDR2 YNFKEQ. The CDR3 length is 14 residues. V was cut by 1 base and J by 7 bases, with 13 bases left in between. Here the CDR3 DNA reads TGTGCCAGCAGCCAAGGAAGGGGCCGGGGTGAAGCTTTCTTT. Translated: CASSQGRGRGEAFF.

The rearrangement joins TRBV29-1 to TRBJ2-5; 8 bases are a match to TRBD2. The J segment lost 3 bases and the V segment lost 7 bases, leaving 22 bases of the junction unmatched. The CDR3 contains 18 residues. Germline assignment: CDR1 SQVTM and CDR2 ANQGSEA. The CDR3 loop reads CSGRGYPGLGPFEETQYF. In DNA form, the CDR3 reads TGCAGCGGCCGAGGTTATCCGGGACTAGGGCCCTTTGAAGAGACCCAGTACTTC. The full variable domain, in which reference TRBV29-1 and TRBJ2-5 provide the parts outside the CDR3, is SAVISQKPSRDICQRGTSLTIQCQVDSQVTMMFWYRQQPGQSLTLIATANQGSEATYESGFVIDKFPISRPNLTFSTLTVSNMSPEDSSIYLCSGRGYPGLGPFEETQYFGPGTRLLVL.

This clonotype was found many times. The rearrangement links TRBV5-5 to TRBJ2-3; D gene ambiguous. The CDR3 runs to 14 residues. Germline CDR1 SGHKS, CDR2 YYEKEE (reference sequence). V lost 2 bases and J lost 0, with 7 bases in between. CDR3 in DNA: TGTGCCAGCAGCTTCGACCTGAGCACAGATACGCAGTATTTT. Translated, it gives CASSFDLSTDTQYF.

This chain links TRBV6-1 with TRBJ1-2; tentatively, D is TRBD1 (6 bases). V was pared by 6 bases and J by 13 bases, with 24 bases between. The CDR3 runs to 14 residues. Germline-derived CDR1 and CDR2 are MNHNS and SASEGT. The CDR3 DNA sequence: TGTGCCAGCAGCCACCTCCAGGACAGCCGCTTCGTCACCTTC. It specifies CASSHLQDSRFVTF.

This clonotype was counted a few times. J is TRBJ1-6 and V is TRBV1; TRBD1, the table's D call, was not compared with the DNA. TRBV1 is flagged as a pseudogene. This CDR3 region has 17 residues. The CDR3 region has the DNA TGCACCAGCAGCCAAGCCTTTCAGGGGGCTGATAATTCACCCCTCCACTTT. It yields the protein CTSSQAFQGADNSPLHF.

The chain couples TRBV20-1 to TRBJ2-3; no clear D. This CDR3 is 14 amino acids long. CDR1 DFQATT and CDR2 SNEGSKA come from the germline V gene (reference sequence). V was shortened by 5 bases and J by 4 bases, with 16 bases between the two germline ends. The CDR3, as DNA: TGCAGTGCTCCCCCGTCCCGAGGCGCAGATACGCAGTATTTT. This codes for CSAPPSRGADTQYF.

The rearrangement joins TRBV9 to TRBJ1-1, with 9 bases fitting TRBD1. This CDR3 contains 14 residues. V was clipped by 2 bases and J by 7 bases; unmatched bases: 6. Germline CDR1 and CDR2: SGDLS and YYNGEE. CDR3 loop: CASSVGDRAYEAFF. CDR3 sequence (DNA): TGTGCCAGCAGCGTTGGGGACAGGGCGTATGAAGCTTTCTTT.

This clonotype was recorded many times. The genes are TRBV29-1 and TRBJ2-3; tentative D call: TRBD2 (6 bases). Trimming took 4 bases from V and 2 from J, leaving 22 bases between them. The CDR3 sequence is 17 residues long. Germline CDR1 is SQVTM and CDR2 is ANQGSEA. The DNA for the CDR3 is TGCAGCGTTGCCATAGGGAGGTCGGCGGGACCCACAGATACGCAGTATTTT. Protein product: CSVAIGRSAGPTDTQYF.

V gene TRBV4-3 combines with J gene TRBJ2-7, with 9 bases that match TRBD2. The CDR3 sequence is 17 residues long. Looked up from germline, CDR1 is LGHNA and CDR2 is YSLEER. The junction had 7 bases not matched to a gene; V was cut back by 1 base and J by 0 bases. CDR3 sequence (DNA): TGCGCCAGCAGCCAAGTTGTCGCGGGGGGGAGCTCCTACGAGCAGTACTTC. It translates to CASSQVVAGGSSYEQYF.

This clonotype was seen ten or more times. V and J are TRBV5-1 and TRBJ1-6, with D unclear. The V end was cut by 2 bases, the J end by 8 bases, with 5 bases between. CDR1 and CDR2 from the germline V gene are SGHRS and YFSETQ. The CDR3 is made up of 12 amino acids. Written as DNA, the CDR3 is TGCGCCAGCAGCTTAAACGATTCACCCCTCCACTTT. This sequence encodes CASSLNDSPLHF. Complete variable domain (other parts from reference TRBV5-1 and TRBJ1-6): KAGVTQTPRYLIKTRGQQVTLSCSPISGHRSVSWYQQTPGQGLQFLFEYFSETQRNKGNFPGRFSGRQFSNSRSEMNVSTLELGDSALYLCASSLNDSPLHFGNGTRLTVT.

This clonotype occurred a few times. The chain couples TRBV6-5 to TRBJ2-2; D might be TRBD1 (5 bases). CDR1 MNHEY and CDR2 SVGAGI come from the germline V gene. The CDR3 totals 14 residues. Trimming left V 5 bases short and J 1 base short, with 8 bases between. CDR3 coding DNA: TGTGCCAGCAGTACAGACAGGAACACCGGGGAGCTGTTTTTT. This encodes CASSTDRNTGELFF.

The chain has TRBV27 and TRBJ1-2, with D tentatively TRBD1 (6 bases). V dropped 5 bases and J dropped 3 bases, with 10 bases sitting between them. The length of the CDR3 is 13 residues. Germline-derived CDR1 and CDR2 are MNHEY and SMNVEV (reference sequence). DNA of the CDR3: TGTGCCAGCAGTAGTAGGGGGGACTATGGCTACACCTTC. Translation gives CASSSRGDYGYTF.